This TCR beta chain was captured by sequencing in a study of T-cell reconstitution after alpha-beta-depleted transplantation in children. This clonotype was seen a handful of times. Molecular barcoding with unique molecular identifiers was used for the TCRbeta library. In TCRdb, the PCR reads were re-called with MiXCR into one record per CDR3 protein. The sample includes 450,000 to 600,000 distinct CDR3 sequences, 30% to 35% of them seen just once. V was clipped by 4 bases and J by 8 bases; unmatched bases: 10. Germline V gene data show CDR1 as SGHNT and CDR2 as YYREEE (reference sequence). This CDR3 is 14 amino acids long.

The chain joins TRBV5-4 to TRBJ1-2; 8 nucleotides agree with TRBD1. The clonotype originates from a human donor who donated a stem cell graft to a child with aplastic anemia. The sequences come from PBMCs from the stem cell graft donor, collected from the stem cell graft. The DNA for the CDR3 is TGTGCCAGCAGCCCCTCACAGGGGGTGTTGGGCTACACCTTC. Residues: CASSPSQGVLGYTF.